This T cell receptor beta chain was recovered during a study of shared clonotypes between healthy human individuals. This clone appeared once. What it binds is unknown. The assay was immunoSEQ multiplex PCR, and TCRdb's table has in-frame clones only and misses some. The profile shows hundreds of thousands of clones, around 73% of them singletons. The ends lost 8 bases at V and 0 bases at J; junction bases unmatched: 2. Germline CDR1 reads MDHEN; CDR2 reads SYDVKM. There are 13 residues in the CDR3. The study's findings and limits: A limitation of the genetic and exposure-history diversity represented arose from few donors.

The chain links TRBV28 to TRBJ1-1; TRBD1 aligns across 8 bases. This sequence originates from a woman in her twenties or thirties in good health. The sample consisted of memory CD4+ T cells sorted from blood. Noted subset: CD45RA-negative fraction. CDR3 in amino acids: CASDRGVNTEAFF. CDR3 sequence (DNA): TGTGCCAGCGACAGGGGAGTGAACACTGAAGCTTTCTTT.